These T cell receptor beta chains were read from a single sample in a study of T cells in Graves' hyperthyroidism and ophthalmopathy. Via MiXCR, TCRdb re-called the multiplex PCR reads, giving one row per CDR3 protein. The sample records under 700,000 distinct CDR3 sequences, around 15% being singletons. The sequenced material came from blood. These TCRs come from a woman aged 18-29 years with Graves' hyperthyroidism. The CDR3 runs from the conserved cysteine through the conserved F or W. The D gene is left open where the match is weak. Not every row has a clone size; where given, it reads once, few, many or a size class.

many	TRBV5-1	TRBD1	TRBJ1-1	CASSLRTGGFAQMNTEAFF	TGCGCCAGCAGCTTGCGGACAGGGGGCTTTGCGCAAATGAACACTGAAGCTTTCTTT
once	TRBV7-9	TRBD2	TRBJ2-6	CASTPKRGGPSGANVLTF	TGTGCCAGCACCCCTAAGCGGGGAGGCCCCTCTGGGGCCAACGTCCTGACTTTC
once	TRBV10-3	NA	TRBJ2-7	CAISGATQPYEQYF	TGTGCCATCAGTGGTGCGACACAACCCTACGAGCAGTACTTC
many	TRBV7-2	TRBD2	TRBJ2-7	CASSLGLAEQYF	TGTGCCAGCAGCTTGGGACTAGCCGAGCAGTACTTC
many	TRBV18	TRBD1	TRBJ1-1	CASSPGTGGNTEAFF	TGTGCCAGCTCACCCGGGACAGGGGGCAACACTGAAGCTTTCTTT
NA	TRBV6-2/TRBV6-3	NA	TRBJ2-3	CASRGIVDTQYF	TGTGCCAGCAGGGGAATTGTTGATACGCAGTATTTT
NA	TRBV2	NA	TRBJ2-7	CASIGTYYEQYF	TGTGCCAGCATCGGCACTTACTACGAGCAGTACTTC
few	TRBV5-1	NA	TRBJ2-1	CASSLTGPTGEQFF	TGCGCCAGCAGCTTGACAGGTCCAACGGGTGAGCAGTTCTTC
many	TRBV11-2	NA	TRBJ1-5	CASSQTDLQPQHF	TGTGCCAGCAGCCAGACAGACCTCCAGCCCCAGCATTTT
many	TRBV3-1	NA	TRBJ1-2	CASSASGGGYGYTF	TGTGCCAGCAGCGCAAGCGGAGGAGGGTATGGCTACACCTTC
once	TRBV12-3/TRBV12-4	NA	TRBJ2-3	CASSSQRFSTDTQYF	TGTGCCAGCAGTTCACAGAGGTTTAGCACAGATACGCAGTATTTT
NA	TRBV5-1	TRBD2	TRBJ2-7	CASSLVGGGPVEQYF	TGCGCCAGCAGCTTGGTCGGGGGGGGGCCGGTCGAGCAGTACTTC
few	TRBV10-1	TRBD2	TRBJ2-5	CASSEQRGQETQYF	TGCGCCAGCAGTGAACAGCGGGGTCAAGAGACCCAGTACTTC
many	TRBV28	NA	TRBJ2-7	CASSSGVGYEQYF	TGTGCCAGCAGTTCAGGGGTCGGCTACGAGCAGTACTTC
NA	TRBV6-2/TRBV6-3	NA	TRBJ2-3	CASSYPGLGTDTQYF	TGTGCCAGCAGTTACCCCGGACTGGGGACAGATACGCAGTATTTT
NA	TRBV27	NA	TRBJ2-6	CASGTGYSGANVLTF	TGTGCCAGCGGAACAGGATACTCTGGGGCCAACGTCCTGACTTTC
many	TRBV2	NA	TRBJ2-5	CASNHMSPFGETQYF	TGTGCCAGCAACCACATGTCCCCGTTCGGAGAGACCCAGTACTTC
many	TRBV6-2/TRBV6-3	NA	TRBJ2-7	CATVERGKSTITGQQYF	TGTGCCACCGTCGAGCGAGGAAAATCGACGATAACGGGTCAGCAGTACTTC
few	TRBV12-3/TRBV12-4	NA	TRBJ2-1	CASSFRDVYNEQFF	TGTGCCAGCAGTTTCCGGGACGTTTACAATGAGCAGTTCTTC
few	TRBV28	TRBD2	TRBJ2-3	CASSLAGAQDTQYF	TGTGCCAGCAGCCTAGCGGGTGCGCAGGATACGCAGTATTTT
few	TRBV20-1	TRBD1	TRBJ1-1	CSATDRGNTEAFF	TGCAGTGCGACGGACAGGGGGAACACTGAAGCTTTCTTT
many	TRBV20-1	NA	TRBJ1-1	CSATKNTEAFF	TGCAGTGCTACCAAGAACACTGAAGCTTTCTTT
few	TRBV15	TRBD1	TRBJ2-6	CATSREGDSSGANVLTF	TGTGCCACCAGCAGAGAGGGGGACAGCTCTGGGGCCAACGTCCTGACTTTC
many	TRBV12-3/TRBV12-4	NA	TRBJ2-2	CASSFAGNTGELFF	TGTGCCAGCAGTTTTGCAGGCAACACCGGGGAGCTGTTTTTT
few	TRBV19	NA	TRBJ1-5	CASSIEGGMGNQPQHF	TGTGCCAGTAGTATAGAAGGAGGGATGGGCAATCAGCCCCAGCATTTT
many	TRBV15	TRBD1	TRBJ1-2	CATSRASGTDYGYTF	TGTGCCACCAGCAGAGCGTCCGGGACAGACTATGGCTACACCTTC
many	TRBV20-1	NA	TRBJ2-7	CSARGLMGSYEQYF	TGCAGTGCTAGAGGGCTCATGGGGAGCTACGAGCAGTACTTC
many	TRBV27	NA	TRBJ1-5	CASSLLGISDQPQHF	TGTGCCAGCAGTTTACTCGGAATCAGCGATCAGCCCCAGCATTTT
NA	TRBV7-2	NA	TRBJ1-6	CASSPLNRDVGGSPLHF	TGTGCCAGCAGCCCTTTAAACAGGGACGTGGGTGGATCACCCCTCCACTTT
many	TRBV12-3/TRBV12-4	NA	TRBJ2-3	CASSRYLDPADTQYF	TGTGCCAGCAGCCGTTACCTTGACCCCGCAGATACGCAGTATTTT
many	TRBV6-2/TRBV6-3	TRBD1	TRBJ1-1	CASSYLTGRGMNTEAFF	TGTGCCAGCAGTTACCTGACAGGGAGGGGAATGAACACTGAAGCTTTCTTT
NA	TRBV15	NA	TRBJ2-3	CATSSRLEGFTDTQYF	TGTGCCACCAGCTCCCGACTAGAAGGTTTCACAGATACGCAGTATTTT
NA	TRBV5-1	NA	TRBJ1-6	CASSNTTGYNSPLHF	TGCGCCAGCAGCAACACGACGGGGTATAATTCACCCCTCCACTTT
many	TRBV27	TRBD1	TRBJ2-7	CASRDGTGRHYEQYF	TGTGCCAGCAGGGACGGGACAGGGCGGCACTACGAGCAGTACTTC
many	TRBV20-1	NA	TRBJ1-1	CSAPEGNMNTEAFF	TGCAGTGCTCCTGAGGGGAACATGAACACTGAAGCTTTCTTT
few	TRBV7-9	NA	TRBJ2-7	CASSSVTAGTWEQYF	TGTGCCAGCAGCTCTGTGACCGCGGGGACTTGGGAGCAGTACTTC
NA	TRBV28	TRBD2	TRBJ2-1	CASVSGSYGQFF	TGTGCCAGCGTTAGCGGGAGTTATGGGCAGTTCTTC
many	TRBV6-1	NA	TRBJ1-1	CASSLYSGVNTEAFF	TGTGCCAGCAGTCTCTACAGTGGAGTTAACACTGAAGCTTTCTTT
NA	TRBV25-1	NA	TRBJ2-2	CASSVSGANTGELFF	TGTGCCAGCAGTGTATCAGGGGCGAACACCGGGGAGCTGTTTTTT
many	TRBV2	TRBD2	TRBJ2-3	CASRALAGEGTDTQYF	TGTGCCAGCAGGGCACTAGCGGGGGAGGGCACAGATACGCAGTATTTT